Listed here is a single TCR beta chain. The source of the sample is a study of immune evolution from preneoplasia to lung adenocarcinoma. The ends lost 6 bases at V and 4 bases at J; junction bases unmatched: 5. Germline values: CDR1 ENHRY, CDR2 SYGVKD. The CDR3 is 14 amino acids. The data were produced by immunoSEQ multiplex PCR, yet TCRdb's version contains in-frame clones alone and is incomplete. The data show under 45,000 clones, with roughly 80% seen just once and around 4.5% held by the top ten. The receptor was isolated from a person in their sixties with lung adenocarcinoma. Specimen: FFPE invasive lung adenocarcinoma tissue. V gene TRBV10-3 combines with J gene TRBJ1-2; TRBD1 aligns across 10 bases. The CDR3 sequence is CAIRGQGDSYGYTF. Written as DNA, the CDR3 is TGTGCCATCAGAGGACAGGGGGACAGCTATGGCTACACCTTC.